This TCR beta chain is drawn from a study of blood T cell repertoires in COVID-19 (dated by TCRdb to the early 2020s). Notes on the research overall: Samples from collaborators originated in the United States, Italy and Spain and spanned both the acute and convalescent phases of COVID-19. Samples came from the ongoing ImmuneRACE study (first 160 participants) plus 1,254 subjects from 6 global collaborators. HLA class I and class II types, where available, came from metadata supplied by the sample provider rather than from assay-based typing. A de-identified subject ID, COVID-19 status, age in years and sex were almost always included in the sample metadata. The prospective study material was composed of cDNA or gDNA derived from T cells, B-cell-depleted T cells, or PBMCs. A freely available public database, intended as a resource for researchers studying the immune response to SARS-CoV-2, is where the repertoires were released. The dataset comprised deeply sampled blood TCRbeta repertoires from subjects exposed to, actively infected with, or recovered from COVID-19.

Beyond this particular receptor, the publication reports: How much clinical and demographic metadata was included differed by source and by participant, and the metadata was provided uncurated.

In the germline V gene (reference sequence), CDR1 corresponds to SEHNR and CDR2 to FQNEAQ. From its cysteine to its phenylalanine, the CDR3 spans 15 amino acids. The only DNA kept is the CDR3, 45 bases in frame from the first base. The germline ends are 15 bases apart after V is trimmed by 5 bases and J by 4 bases. This clone appeared a single time. Its cognate antigen has yet to be identified. The sample holds no much larger clone one base away, and base qualities are not on file. The immunoSEQ Assay, a bias-controlled multiplex PCR, was used to amplify TCRbeta CDR3 regions from genomic DNA. The source study handled its data this way. The number of nucleated cells in each sample was estimated by amplification of reference gene primers within the assay. Sequence reads were collapsed and filtered to measure the absolute abundance of every unique TCRbeta CDR3 rearrangement. Productive Simpson clonality was computed per sample as the square root of Simpson's diversity index over productive rearrangements. TCRdb took over this immuneACCESS table, retaining in-frame rearrangements with V and J assigned. Such tables are incomplete; in checked studies, under half of the missing clones stem from an unresolved V gene, and the remainder is unexplained. That table supplies the V and J calls and clone size; D and trimming were determined from the DNA. The sample profile shows some 250,000 clones; approximately 83% of them were found once. In total, the top ten clones hold 9.6% of the sample.

Whole blood was collected in K2EDTA tubes by collaborating institutions according to the institutions' own protocols. For TCRbeta analysis, collaborators shipped samples as frozen whole blood, isolated PBMCs, or DNA extracted from either of those sample types. The receptor was isolated from an elderly woman with acute or convalescent COVID-19. The chain links TRBV7-9 with TRBJ1-5; D gene: possibly TRBD1, on 5 matching bases. Sequenced sample: peripheral blood. DNA sequence: TGTGCCAGCAGCCCCCCCGGGGGGGTAAATCAGCCCCAGCATTTT. It encodes CASSPPGGVNQPQHF.